Below, one T cell receptor beta chain is given with its context. What it recognizes is unknown. A history of autoimmune disease or systemic immunosuppression excluded patients. This sample is part of a study of OX40 agonist ivuxolimab in advanced cancers. Study-wide context: The patients got ivuxolimab, which is an agonistic anti-OX40 (CD134) antibody. The patients received ivuxolimab by intravenous route every 2 weeks at 0.01 to 10 mg/kg.

Only in-frame clones appear in the TCRdb table, and some are missing; sequencing was by immunoSEQ multiplex PCR. The data hold roughly 67,000 clones, with 84% observed a single time. Study results and limitations: Expanded clones tended on average to be more numerous among CD8+ T cells than CD4+.

The germline V gene has CDR1 LGHNA and CDR2 YSLEER. Deletions cut 2 bases from V and 8 bases from J, with 12 bases between. The CDR3 spans 14 residues. Sequences were derived from CD4+ or CD8+ T cells sorted from blood, sampled in a trial of the OX40 agonist ivuxolimab. The chain recombines TRBV4-3 with TRBJ2-2, with D possibly matching TRBD2 (5 bases). This TCR was recovered from an adult with an advanced solid tumor such as melanoma, head and neck, liver or kidney cancer. CDR3 in amino acids: CASSQRGGTGELFF. CDR3 nucleotides: TGCGCCAGCAGCCAAAGAGGAGGCACGGGGGAGCTGTTTTTT.